This T cell receptor (beta chain) was identified during a study of T cell responses to AZD1222 COVID-19 vaccine. Whole-study results and caveats: Just a handful of people given AZD1222 tested seropositive at baseline.

The CDR3 contains 14 residues. Trimming stripped 6 bases from V and 5 bases from J, with 11 bases between. CDR1 MNHEY and CDR2 SVGAGI come from the germline V gene. This clone was detected once. The antigen remains undetermined. Method: immunoSEQ multiplex PCR; TCRdb's copy keeps in-frame clones and lacks some. This sample carries 150,000 to 180,000 clones, more than 75% of them seen once, and the ten largest clones take approximately 20%. The specimen comprised peripheral blood, sampled on day 0 of AZD1222 vaccination. This receptor was obtained from an adult in good health. The chain couples TRBV6-5 to TRBJ1-6, with D hard to call. This chain's CDR3 is CASRWIGNNSPLHF. The DNA of the CDR3 is TGTGCCAGCAGATGGATAGGGAATAATTCACCCCTCCACTTT.